The rows below give T cell receptor beta chains drawn from one sample of a study of T-cell reconstitution after alpha-beta-depleted transplantation in children. Using its own MiXCR run on the PCR reads, TCRdb lists one record per CDR3 protein. The sample lists about 540,000 distinct CDR3 sequences, 15% to 20% seen once, with less than 4% in the top ten. The starting material was PBMCs from the stem cell graft donor, obtained from the stem cell graft. These receptors were taken from a human donor who donated a stem cell graft to a child with acute lymphoblastic leukemia. Each CDR3 is given with its conserved first and last residue. A D gene is named only where the DNA matches it firmly.

TRBV28 . CASSPTGAGHDIQYF
TRBV7-2 . CASSLALGAGANTGELFF
TRBV27 . CASSPDRLNSPLHF
TRBV25-1 . CASSDYQGLGTEAFF
TRBV5-6 . CASSLEGREGAFF
TRBV5-6 . CASSLRTRTGSYGYTF
TRBV29-1 . CSVDVTSSYNEQFF
TRBV7-9 . CASSKTPGPVTGELFF
TRBV29-1 . CSVVSSSFYGYTF
TRBV24-1 TRBD1 CATSDAGTGNNEQFF
TRBV4-1 TRBD1 CASSLVGTVQALSGANVLTF
TRBV10-3 . CAISEEDRYYEQYF
TRBV7-8 . CASSAAVDYNEQFF
TRBV7-9 . CASSLAETNYGYTF